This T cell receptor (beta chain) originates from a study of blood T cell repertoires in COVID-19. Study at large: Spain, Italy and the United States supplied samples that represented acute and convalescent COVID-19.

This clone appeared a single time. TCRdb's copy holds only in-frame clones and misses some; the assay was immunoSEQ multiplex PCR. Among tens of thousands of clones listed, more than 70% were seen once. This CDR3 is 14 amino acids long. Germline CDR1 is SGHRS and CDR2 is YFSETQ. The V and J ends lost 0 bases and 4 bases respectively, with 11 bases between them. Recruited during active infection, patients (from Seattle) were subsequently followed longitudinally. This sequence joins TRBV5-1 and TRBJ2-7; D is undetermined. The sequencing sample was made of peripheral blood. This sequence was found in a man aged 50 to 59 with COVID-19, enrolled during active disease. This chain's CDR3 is CASSLVSELYEQYF. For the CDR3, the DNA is TGCGCCAGCAGCTTGGTTTCTGAACTGTACGAGCAGTACTTC.